Below are 24 T cell receptor beta chains sequenced from a single sample in a study of OX40 agonist ivuxolimab in advanced cancers. The table came from immunoSEQ multiplex PCR; TCRdb's copy has only in-frame clones and leaves some out. The sample shows 15,000 to 25,000 clones, about four fifths of them seen only once. The sequencing here drew on CD4+ or CD8+ T cells sorted from blood, taken in a trial of the OX40 agonist ivuxolimab. The source is an adult with an advanced solid tumor such as melanoma, head and neck, liver or kidney cancer.

This clone was recorded only once. The CDR3 DNA sequence: TGTGCCAGCAGTTACCCCAGGGCACGAACTGAAGCTTTCTTT. It yields the protein CASSYPRARTEAFF. The chain couples TRBV6-5 to TRBJ1-1; tentative D call: TRBD1 (5 bases). CDR3 length equals 14 residues. V lost 2 bases to trimming and J lost 5 bases, with 12 bases between them. Germline V lookup: CDR1 MNHEY, CDR2 SVGAGI.

The rearrangement joins TRBV27 to TRBJ2-7, with TRBD1 identical over 7 bases. Germline V lookup: CDR1 MNHEY, CDR2 SMNVEV (reference sequence). CDR3 length: 12 amino acids. The J segment lost 12 bases and the V segment lost 5 bases, leaving 10 bases of the junction unmatched. The CDR3 DNA sequence: TGTGCCAGCAGTGCCAGGACAGGTGAGGCGTACTTC. Residues: CASSARTGEAYF.

The rearrangement uses TRBV7-3 and TRBJ2-3; the match to TRBD2 covers 12 bases. The ends lost 5 bases at V and 3 bases at J; junction bases unmatched: 3. CDR3 size: 15 residues. Per germline, CDR1 SGHTA and CDR2 FQGTGA. CDR3 region: CASSPSGGATDTQYF. The CDR3 nucleotides read TGTGCCAGCAGCCCTAGCGGGGGGGCGACAGATACGCAGTATTTT. Combining the CDR3 with reference TRBV7-3 and TRBJ2-3 gives the whole variable domain GAGVSQTPSNKVTEKGKYVELRCDPISGHTALYWYRQSLGQGPEFLIYFQGTGAADDSGLPNDRFFAVRPEGSVSTLKIQRTERGDSAVYLCASSPSGGATDTQYFGPGTRLTVL.

This sequence joins TRBV4-3 and TRBJ1-1; D perhaps matches TRBD1 (5 bases). Germline V gene data show CDR1 as LGHNA and CDR2 as YSLEER. This CDR3 is built from 16 residues. V was cut by 3 bases and J by 0 bases, with 14 bases left in between. Here the CDR3 DNA reads TGCGCCAGCAGCCACATGCCCGGGACCATGAACACTGAAGCTTTCTTT. It codes for CASSHMPGTMNTEAFF.

The V gene is TRBV4-1, the J gene TRBJ2-7; no clear D gene. Germline lookup yields CDR1 MGHRA and CDR2 YSYEKL. The CDR3 length is 16 residues. V lost 0 bases and J 2 bases, leaving 14 bases between the germline ends. CDR3 in DNA: TGCGCCAGCAGCCAAGAATCGGCACCGAGAACCTACGAGCAGTACTTC. As protein: CASSQESAPRTYEQYF.

The chain carries TRBV4-3 and TRBJ1-1; no reliable D call. V was pared by 0 bases and J by 1 base, with 6 bases between. The CDR3 is made up of 14 amino acids. Germline assignment: CDR1 LGHNA and CDR2 YSLEER. CDR3 in amino acids: CASSQDPGNTEAFF. The CDR3, as DNA: TGCGCCAGCAGCCAAGACCCGGGGAACACTGAAGCTTTCTTT.

V usage is TRBV29-1 and J usage is TRBJ1-3; TRBD1 aligns across 8 bases. Per germline, CDR1 SQVTM and CDR2 ANQGSEA. With 0 bases clipped from V and 6 bases from J, the junction kept 10 bases outside the gene matches. The CDR3 extends over 16 amino acids. CDR3 nucleotides: TGCAGCGTTGAAGATCCCGGACAGGGAGAACAAAACACCATATATTTT. This translates into CSVEDPGQGEQNTIYF.

The rearrangement links TRBV6-1 to TRBJ2-7; perhaps TRBD2 as D (7 bases). The CDR3 covers 12 residues. Trimming pared 5 bases from V and 6 bases from J, leaving 11 bases between. CDR1 MNHNS and CDR2 SASEGT come from the germline V gene. The CDR3: CASSSGEGEQYF. CDR3 bases: TGTGCCAGCAGTTCAGGGGAGGGCGAGCAGTACTTC.

The chain has TRBV7-8 and TRBJ2-3; perhaps TRBD2 as D (6 bases). This CDR3 contains 17 residues. Deletions cut 2 bases from V and 3 bases from J, with 18 bases between. CDR1 is SGHVS, CDR2 FQNEAQ, per germline. CDR3 nucleotides: TGTGCCAGCAGCTTACCCCGGGGGTTCGGGATGACAGATACGCAGTATTTT. It specifies CASSLPRGFGMTDTQYF. Supplemented by reference TRBV7-8 and TRBJ2-3, the full variable domain reads GAGVSQSPRYKVAKRGQDVALRCDPISGHVSLFWYQQALGQGPEFLTYFQNEAQLDKSGLPSDRFFAERPEGSVSTLKIQRTQQEDSAVYLCASSLPRGFGMTDTQYFGPGTRLTVL.

The chain joins TRBV9 to TRBJ2-2; 9 bases are shared with TRBD2. From germline, CDR1 is SGDLS and CDR2 YYNGEE. CDR3 size: 18 residues. V lost 4 bases, J lost 1 base, and 11 bases stayed unmatched. CDR3 coding DNA: TGTGCCAGCAGCCCAAAGGATAGCGGGGGCCTGAACACCGGGGAGCTGTTTTTT. This encodes CASSPKDSGGLNTGELFF.

This clone was counted only a few times. J is TRBJ1-5 and V is TRBV7-8; 7 bases agree with TRBD1. Per the germline V gene, CDR1 is SGHVS and CDR2 is FQNEAQ. The CDR3 sequence is 15 residues long. The ends lost 1 base at V and 1 base at J; junction bases unmatched: 1. The CDR3 reads CASSLVRGSNQPQHF. CDR3 nucleotides: TGTGCCAGCAGCTTAGTCAGGGGGAGCAATCAGCCCCAGCATTTT.

This chain joins TRBV19 and TRBJ2-7; 11 bases are a match to TRBD2. CDR1 and CDR2 from the germline V gene are LNHDA and SQIVND (reference sequence). V lost 6 bases, J lost 3 bases, and 4 bases stayed unmatched. This CDR3 is 14 amino acids long. In DNA, the CDR3 is TGTGCCAGTAGCGCCGGGACTAGCGGCTACGAGCAGTACTTC. It yields the protein CASSAGTSGYEQYF. The full variable domain, completed using reference TRBV19 and TRBJ2-7, is DGGITQSPKYLFRKEGQNVTLSCEQNLNHDAMYWYRQDPGQGLRLIYYSQIVNDFQKGDIAEGYSVSREKKESFPLTVTSAQKNPTAFYLCASSAGTSGYEQYFGPGTRLTVT.

The J gene is TRBJ2-3, the V gene TRBV6-6; no clear D gene. V lost 2 bases and J 0 bases, leaving 6 bases between the germline ends. The CDR3 sequence is 14 residues long. CDR1 is MNHNY and CDR2 is SVGAGI in the germline V gene (reference sequence). CDR3 DNA: TGTGCCAGCAGTTACGGGGTCAGCACAGATACGCAGTATTTT. Amino acid sequence: CASSYGVSTDTQYF.

This chain joins TRBV5-6 and TRBJ2-7; no definite D call. CDR3 length: 13 residues. Between the trimmed V and J ends, which lost 1 base and 3 bases, there was a span of 8 bases. In germline, CDR1 is SGHDT, CDR2 YYEEEE. The CDR3 nucleotides read TGTGCCAGCAGCTTGTCTTCGGACTACGAGCAGTACTTC. This sequence encodes CASSLSSDYEQYF.

CDR3 nucleotides: TGTGCCAGCAGTTACGGCGCTAACACCGGGGAGCTGTTTTTT. It yields the protein CASSYGANTGELFF. The V gene is TRBV6-5, the J gene TRBJ2-2; D is undetermined. The V end lost 2 bases, the J end lost 2 bases, and 6 bases lay between the germline ends. The CDR3 runs to 14 residues. CDR1 and CDR2 (germline): MNHEY, SVGAGI.

This clone was seen a handful of times. The rearrangement links TRBV11-3 to TRBJ1-1; D possibly corresponds to TRBD1 (6 bases). CDR1 SGHNT and CDR2 YENEEA come from the germline V gene. The CDR3 is 13 residues long. The germline V and J ends were trimmed by 4 bases and 0 bases, with 6 bases remaining between them. The CDR3 protein is CASSWTVNTEAFF. The CDR3, as DNA: TGTGCCAGCAGCTGGACAGTGAACACTGAAGCTTTCTTT.

By share, this clone counts as medium-sized. The chain recombines TRBV4-1 with TRBJ2-2; unclear D gene. Germline values: CDR1 MGHRA, CDR2 YSYEKL. This CDR3 has 14 amino acids. V lost 0 bases and J lost 6, with 8 bases in between. This CDR3 is CASSQDRYSGELFF. The CDR3 coding sequence is TGCGCCAGCAGCCAAGACAGGTATTCCGGGGAGCTGTTTTTT.

The chain uses TRBV28 and TRBJ2-1; 7 positions agree with TRBD1. Germline V CDR1 and CDR2: MDHEN, SYDVKM. This CDR3 region has 17 residues. V dropped 4 bases and J dropped 0; count of bases not matched to a gene: 9. The CDR3 bases are TGTGCCAGCAGTTCCGAAAGGACAGGTAGCTCCTACAATGAGCAGTTCTTC. Amino acid sequence: CASSSERTGSSYNEQFF.

The V and J genes are TRBV6-5 and TRBJ2-3; 7 bases match TRBD1. This CDR3 is 14 amino acids long. Per germline, CDR1 MNHEY and CDR2 SVGAGI. With V trimmed by 6 bases and J by 2 bases, 5 bases remained unmatched. The CDR3 sequence is CASSPTGFTDTQYF. CDR3 sequence (DNA): TGTGCCAGCAGCCCGACAGGGTTCACAGATACGCAGTATTTT.

This clone is classed as medium-sized (0.01 to 0.1%). The chain joins TRBV2 to TRBJ2-7; a weak D match, TRBD1 (6 bases). Between the trimmed V and J ends, which lost 1 base and 2 bases, there was a span of 12 bases. This CDR3 has 15 residues. Germline V gives CDR1 SNHLY, CDR2 FYNNEI. This chain's CDR3 is CASSEVSGATYEQYF. DNA for the CDR3: TGTGCCAGCAGTGAAGTGTCAGGGGCGACCTACGAGCAGTACTTC.

This clone has a handful of counts. This rearrangement joins TRBV7-8 to TRBJ2-1, with 8 bases lining up with TRBD2. The CDR3 has 17 residues. V trimming: 3 bases; J trimming: 3 bases; junction bases outside the gene matches: 10. CDR1 is SGHVS and CDR2 is FQNEAQ in the germline V gene. The CDR3 sequence is CASSLDLAGRYYNEQFF. CDR3 coding DNA: TGTGCCAGCAGCTTGGACTTAGCGGGACGATACTACAATGAGCAGTTCTTC.

The chain links TRBV14 to TRBJ1-2; D perhaps matches TRBD1 (5 bases). The CDR3 is 15 residues long. From germline, CDR1 is SGHDN and CDR2 FVKESK. V shed 4 bases and J shed 8 bases, with 20 bases lying between them. The CDR3 loop reads CASSPREGSPRGYTF. CDR3 sequence (DNA): TGTGCCAGCAGCCCCAGGGAGGGGTCTCCTCGGGGCTACACCTTC. Drawing the rest from reference TRBV14 and TRBJ1-2, the complete variable domain is EAGVTQFPSHSVIEKGQTVTLRCDPISGHDNLYWYRRVMGKEIKFLLHFVKESKQDESGMPNNRFLAERTGGTYSTLKVQPAELEDSGVYFCASSPREGSPRGYTFGSGTRLTVV.

The chain couples TRBV4-3 to TRBJ2-1, with D perhaps TRBD2 (5 bases). The CDR3 consists of 14 residues. Trimming stripped 1 base from V and 7 bases from J, with 11 bases between. CDR1 is LGHNA, CDR2 YSLEER, per germline. CDR3 region: CASSQGLPPNEQFF. Written as DNA, the CDR3 is TGCGCCAGCAGCCAAGGACTACCACCGAATGAGCAGTTCTTC.

The chain joins TRBV5-6 to TRBJ1-2, with TRBD1 matching 9 bases. Trimming removed 0 bases from V and 4 bases from J; junction bases left unmatched: 1. In germline, CDR1 is SGHDT, CDR2 YYEEEE. The CDR3 has 14 residues. The CDR3 DNA reads TGTGCCAGCAGCTTGGAGGGACAGGGCTATGGCTACACCTTC. The encoded protein is CASSLEGQGYGYTF.